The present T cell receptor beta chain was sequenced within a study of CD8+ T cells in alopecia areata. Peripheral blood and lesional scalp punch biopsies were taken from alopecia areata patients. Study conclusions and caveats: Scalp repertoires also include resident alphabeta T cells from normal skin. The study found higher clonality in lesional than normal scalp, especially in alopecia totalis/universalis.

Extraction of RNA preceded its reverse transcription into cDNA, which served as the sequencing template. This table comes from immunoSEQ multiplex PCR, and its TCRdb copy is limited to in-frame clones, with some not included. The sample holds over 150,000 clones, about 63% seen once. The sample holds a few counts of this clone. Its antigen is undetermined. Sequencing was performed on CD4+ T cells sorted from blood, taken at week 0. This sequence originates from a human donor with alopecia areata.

CDR3 amino acids: CSADPGREVPDYGYTF. For the CDR3, the DNA is TGCAGCGCCGACCCGGGCAGGGAGGTCCCTGACTATGGCTACACCTTC. The chain has TRBV29-1 and TRBJ1-2, with D maybe TRBD1 (5 bases). CDR3 size: 16 residues. The V gene lost 7 bases and the J gene lost 3 bases, with 24 bases spanning the gap. From germline, CDR1 is SQVTM and CDR2 ANQGSEA.